This entry lists 8 T cell receptor beta chains sequenced from one sample in a study of shared clonotypes between healthy human individuals. Repertoires were generated with immunoSEQ multiplex PCR, while TCRdb's copy carries only in-frame clones and drops some. The sample lists 1.4 million to 1.5 million clones, approximately 97% occurring once. Sequencing was done on a sample of naive CD4+ T cells sorted from blood. Subset reported: CD45RA+ positively selected. These receptors all come from a man aged 25 to 40 in good health.

The chain is built from TRBV11-2 and TRBJ2-3; D is uncertain. Per the germline V gene, CDR1 is SGHAT and CDR2 is FQNNGV. Deletions cut 4 bases from V and 1 base from J, with 21 bases between. The CDR3 spans 18 residues. The CDR3 DNA follows: TGTGCCAGCAGCTCACGAATACCTCGGGCCCCCCGCACAGATACGCAGTATTTT. This gives the protein CASSSRIPRAPRTDTQYF.

Comment on this clone: Other nucleotide sequences in the sample specify the same CDR3. V usage is TRBV11-2 and J usage is TRBJ2-7; possible D gene TRBD2, 5 bases. The CDR3 sequence is 14 residues long. Trimming shortened V by 0 bases and J by 1 base, and 7 bases separated the two germline ends. Germline V gene data show CDR1 as SGHAT and CDR2 as FQNNGV. The CDR3 reads CASSLDRGSYEQYF. As DNA, the CDR3 is TGTGCCAGCAGCTTAGATCGCGGGTCCTACGAGCAGTACTTC.

V is TRBV5-4 and J is TRBJ2-1, with 10 bases fitting TRBD1. CDR3 length: 16 residues. The germline gives CDR1 SGHNT, CDR2 YYREEE (reference sequence). V shed 5 bases and J 6 bases; nucleotides not matched to a gene: 11. CDR3: CASRKLDRGLGNEQFF. In DNA form, the CDR3 reads TGTGCCAGCAGGAAATTGGACAGGGGGTTGGGCAATGAGCAGTTCTTC.

The gene calls are TRBV12-5 and TRBJ1-5; no reliable D call. V shed 9 bases and J shed 4 bases, with 19 bases lying between them. Per the germline V gene, CDR1 is LGHNT and CDR2 is FRNRAP. This CDR3 has 15 amino acids. CDR3 residues: CASHGPEGGNQPQHF. As DNA, the CDR3 is TGTGCTAGCCATGGGCCGGAGGGTGGGAATCAGCCCCAGCATTTT.

Worth noting for this clone: The sample has other DNA sequences that encode this CDR3 too. The CDR3 sequence is CSAAEETQYF. As DNA, the CDR3 is TGCAGTGCAGCAGAAGAGACCCAGTACTTC. The chain employs TRBV20-1 and TRBJ2-5; D ambiguous. From germline, CDR1 is DFQATT and CDR2 SNEGSKA (reference sequence). This CDR3 contains 10 residues. The V and J ends lost 6 bases and 3 bases respectively, with 5 bases between them.

The V gene is TRBV19, the J gene TRBJ1-2; D unclear. This CDR3 has 13 residues. Per the germline V gene, CDR1 is LNHDA and CDR2 is SQIVND (reference sequence). Deletions cut 7 bases from V and 6 bases from J, with 15 bases between. The CDR3 bases are TGTGCCAGTACCCTAACCGGCAGGCATGGCTACACCTTC. Translation: CASTLTGRHGYTF. Looking up the rest from reference TRBV19 and TRBJ1-2 gives the full variable domain: DGGITQSPKYLFRKEGQNVTLSCEQNLNHDAMYWYRQDPGQGLRLIYYSQIVNDFQKGDIAEGYSVSREKKESFPLTVTSAQKNPTAFYLCASTLTGRHGYTFGSGTRLTVV.

Written as DNA, the CDR3 is TGTGCCAGCAGTTTATACGGGGGATCCGGGGAGCTGTTTTTT. Protein sequence: CASSLYGGSGELFF. This chain uses TRBV28 with TRBJ2-2; D perhaps matches TRBD2 (6 bases). This CDR3 comprises 14 residues. The germline V gene has CDR1 MDHEN and CDR2 SYDVKM. V was pared by 1 base and J by 6 bases, with 9 bases between.

The chain is built from TRBV10-3 and TRBJ2-3, with 7 bases lining up with TRBD1. CDR1 and CDR2 from the germline V gene are ENHRY and SYGVKD. V trimming: 5 bases; J trimming: 2 bases; junction bases outside the gene matches: 4. The CDR3 has 14 residues. This CDR3 reads CAISTGEFTDTQYF. The CDR3 coding sequence is TGTGCCATCAGTACAGGGGAATTCACAGATACGCAGTATTTT.